A selection of T cell receptor beta chains follows, all from one sample in a study of CD8 T cells in ankylosing spondylitis. A single record per CDR3 protein comes from TCRdb applying MiXCR to the 5' RACE reads. The sample lists under 200,000 distinct CDR3 sequences; around a tenth were seen once. The source material was blood, either unsorted or a sorted T cell fraction (not recorded which). The origin of the receptors is a female donor with ankylosing spondylitis or in good health (not recorded which). Both conserved end residues are part of each CDR3. The order of the fields is V gene, clone size, J gene, D gene, CDR3 DNA, CDR3 protein. A D gene is named only where the DNA matches it firmly. Not every row has a clone size; where given, it reads once, few, many or a size class.

>TRBV29-1|many|TRBJ2-2|NA
TGCAGCGTTGAGGGATACGACACCGGGGAGCTGTTTTTT
CSVEGYDTGELFF
>TRBV7-9|few|TRBJ2-7|TRBD1
TGTGCCAGCAGCTCATCCGGGACAGTGGAGCAGTACTTC
CASSSSGTVEQYF
>TRBV19|NA|TRBJ2-1|NA
TGTGCCAGTACCCCTGTTTGGACGGTTTACAATGAGCAGTTCTTC
CASTPVWTVYNEQFF
>TRBV9|few|TRBJ1-1|NA
TGTGCCAGCAGCCCCCGATACATGAACACTGAAGCTTTCTTT
CASSPRYMNTEAFF
>TRBV12-3/TRBV12-4|few|TRBJ2-4|NA
TGTGCCAGCAGTCCTCTGTCGCTAGCCAAAAACATTCAGTACTTC
CASSPLSLAKNIQYF
>TRBV28|many|TRBJ2-5|NA
TGTGCCAGCAGTTTATTACAGCAAGAGACCCAGTACTTC
CASSLLQQETQYF
>TRBV19|NA|TRBJ2-2|TRBD2
TGTGCCAGTAGTCCTAGCGGGAACACCGGGGAGCTGTTTTTT
CASSPSGNTGELFF
>TRBV28|NA|TRBJ2-5|NA
TGTGCCAGCAGTTTGCAGTTGGGGTACCAAGAGACCCAGTACTTC
CASSLQLGYQETQYF
>TRBV2|few|TRBJ2-5|NA
TGTGCCAGCAGTGGCGGCTTGCACACTTACGAAGAGACCCAGTACTTC
CASSGGLHTYEETQYF
>TRBV20-1|NA|TRBJ2-3|TRBD2
TGCAGTGCTCGGACTAGCTTAGCAGATACGCAGTATTTT
CSARTSLADTQYF
>TRBV10-1|NA|TRBJ2-2|TRBD1
TGCGCCGGCCTAGGGACAGGGGACCTCACCGGGGAGCTGTTTTTT
CAGLGTGDLTGELFF
>TRBV11-1|few|TRBJ2-1|NA
TGTGCCAGCAGCTTAGCCGATTTGGGTAGAGTTGGGGACAATGAGCAGTTCTTC
CASSLADLGRVGDNEQFF
>TRBV20-1|NA|TRBJ2-1|TRBD2
TGCAGTGCTAGAGGATTGCCTAGCGGGAACTCCTACAATGAGCAGTTCTTC
CSARGLPSGNSYNEQFF
>TRBV4-3|few|TRBJ2-7|TRBD2
TGCGCCAGCAGCCCACTAGCGGGAGGTTACTACGAGCAGTACTTC
CASSPLAGGYYEQYF
>TRBV11-2|few|TRBJ2-5|TRBD2
TGTGCCAGCAGCCCAACGGATGGAACGGGAGGCCGCCAAGAGACCCAGTACTTC
CASSPTDGTGGRQETQYF
>TRBV11-2|NA|TRBJ1-2|NA
TGTGCCACCTTCAAGCGATCCTATGGCTACACCTTC
CATFKRSYGYTF